These 24 T cell receptor beta chains share one sample of origin, sequenced in a study of tumor and adjacent non-tumor tissue in lung cancer. The library came from three nested PCR rounds adapted from ARM-PCR protocols. MiXCR, applied by TCRdb to the multiplex PCR reads, yields one record per CDR3 protein. The sample lists fewer than 100,000 distinct CDR3 sequences, about 77% seen once, with 21% in the top ten. This sample's RNA came from whole unsorted tissue. More than 3 cm separated this lung sample from the edge of the tumor. Sequenced: distant non-tumor lung tissue. These receptors were taken from a woman aged 45-65 years with non-small cell lung cancer.

About this clonotype itself: A read error may account for a junction end that differs from germline. The genes are TRBV6-6 and TRBJ2-3; TRBD2 is a possible D gene (6 bases). The germline V gene has CDR1 MNHNY and CDR2 SVGAGI (reference sequence). CDR3 length equals 14 residues. The CDR3 region is CTSTRGGHTDTQYF. The CDR3 nucleotides are TGTACCAGCACTCGGGGAGGCCACACAGATACGCAGTATTTT.

Notes on this clonotype: A much bigger clone sits one base away, suggesting this may be a read error. The V gene is TRBV5-1, the J gene TRBJ2-1; the D call may be TRBD1 or TRBD2 (5 bases each). The assigned J gene may be wrong: the sequence end matches TRBJ2-7 better. There are 15 residues in the CDR3. Per germline, CDR1 SGHRS and CDR2 YFSETQ. CDR3 bases: TGCGCCAGCAGCTTGGGTCGGGGCACCGACAATGAGCAGTACTTC. Protein sequence: CASSLGRGTDNEQYF.

Concerning this clonotype itself: The junction differs from germline at one of its ends, possibly a read error. The J gene is TRBJ2-4, the V gene TRBV12-3 or TRBV12-4, with D maybe TRBD2 (5 bases). The CDR3 spans 15 residues. The CDR3 DNA follows: TGTGTCAGCAGTTTAGGAGCGGTAGACATTGCGCCAATTTACTTC. This translates into CVSSLGAVDIAPIYF.

This clonotype has more than one count but fewer than ten. Since a much larger clone is just one base distant, this may be a read error. The rearrangement uses TRBV12-5 and TRBJ2-1; perhaps TRBD1 as D (6 bases). CDR1 and CDR2 from the germline V gene are LGHNT and FRNRAP. Trimming removed 2 bases from V and 8 bases from J, with 16 bases in between. This CDR3 is 15 amino acids long. CDR3 nucleotides: TGTGCTAGTGGTTTGTTCCCCGGGACATATGATGAGCAGTTCTTC. This sequence encodes CASGLFPGTYDEQFF.

Many counts were recorded for this clonotype. The genes are TRBV20-1 and TRBJ2-3, with D perhaps assigned TRBD1 or TRBD2 (5 bases each). Germline V gene data show CDR1 as DFQATT and CDR2 as SNEGSKA (reference sequence). V lost 1 base and J lost 2, with 13 bases in between. This CDR3 has 15 amino acids. The CDR3 reads CSARGDGAHTDTQYF. Written as DNA, the CDR3 is TGCAGTGCTAGAGGTGACGGGGCACACACAGATACGCAGTATTTT.

This clonotype was recorded at least ten times. This sequence joins TRBV10-2 and TRBJ1-2; D remains unclear. Germline V gives CDR1 WSHSY, CDR2 SAAADI. CDR3 size: 12 residues. V lost 4 bases to trimming and J lost 4 bases, with 7 bases between them. CDR3 residues: CASSVSLYGYTF. In DNA, the CDR3 is TGCGCCAGCAGTGTCAGTCTCTATGGCTACACCTTC.

To note about this clonotype: An end of the junction does not agree with germline; a read error may underlie this. V is TRBV6-4 and J is TRBJ2-2; D perhaps matches TRBD1 (6 bases). The CDR3 covers 14 residues. Germline V gives CDR1 MRHNA, CDR2 SNTAGT. CDR3 bases: TGTGCCAGCAGAGACGGGGACAACACCGGGGAGCTATTTTTT. Translation: CASRDGDNTGELFF.

A note on this clonotype: Relative to the germline gene, one junction end is altered; a read error may explain this. The chain's CDR3 is CASCFWGLLATDTQYF. The CDR3 DNA reads TGTGCCAGCTGCTTCTGGGGCCTGCTAGCGACAGATACGCAGTATTTT. The chain couples TRBV11-2 to TRBJ2-3, with D tentatively TRBD2 (6 bases). In germline, CDR1 is SGHAT, CDR2 FQNNGV. The CDR3 is made up of 16 amino acids.

This clonotype was seen a handful of times. This may come from a read error, since a much larger clone is one base off. The genes are TRBV5-1 and TRBJ2-3, with unresolved D. Germline-derived CDR1 and CDR2 are SGHRS and YFSETQ. V shed 4 bases and J shed 2 bases, with 11 bases lying between them. This CDR3 is built from 14 residues. As DNA, the CDR3 is TGCGCCAGCAGCCCATCGACGGACACAGATACGCAGTATTTT. Translating it yields CASSPSTDTDTQYF.

This clonotype was seen at least ten times. The chain couples TRBV20-1 to TRBJ1-1; a weak D match, TRBD1 (5 bases). Germline CDR1 DFQATT, CDR2 SNEGSKA (reference sequence). Trimming pared 0 bases from V and 4 bases from J, leaving 9 bases between. The CDR3 loop spans 13 amino acids. The DNA of the CDR3 is TGCAGTGCTAGAGAAGGAGGGGCCACTGAAGCTTTCTTT. This codes for CSAREGGATEAFF.

A word on this clonotype: Mismatch with germline at one junction end may stem from a read error. The rearrangement links TRBV4-1 to TRBJ2-5, with D unresolved. The CDR3 is made up of 14 amino acids. Germline V CDR1 and CDR2: MGHRA, YSYEKL. The CDR3: CVSSQGHRKETQYF. CDR3 nucleotides: TGTGTCAGCAGCCAAGGCCACAGAAAAGAGACCCAGTACTTC.

For this clonotype: This may arise from a read error, as a much more abundant clone is one base away. The gene calls are TRBV6-2 or TRBV6-3 and TRBJ1-4; TRBD1 matches 8 bases. CDR3 length: 15 amino acids. Germline-derived CDR1 and CDR2 are MNHEY and SVGEGT. Losses at the gene ends were 4 bases for V and 2 bases for J; bases not matched to a gene: 3. In DNA, the CDR3 is TGTGCCAGCAGTTCCCGGACAGGGACTAATGAAAAACTGTTTTTT. This sequence encodes CASSSRTGTNEKLFF.

This clonotype has a count of ten or more. The chain joins TRBV24-1 to TRBJ1-5, with 8 bases fitting TRBD1. Germline CDR1 is KGHDR and CDR2 is SFDVKD. The J segment lost 7 bases and the V segment lost 3 bases, leaving 10 bases of the junction unmatched. The CDR3 length is 16 residues. CDR3 sequence: CATSDAAGTGKQPQHF. Written as DNA, the CDR3 is TGTGCCACCAGTGATGCCGCCGGGACAGGAAAACAGCCCCAGCATTTT.

As concerns this clonotype: Mismatch with germline at one junction end may stem from a read error. The rearrangement uses TRBV11-2 and TRBJ2-3, with D perhaps matching TRBD1 (5 bases). Germline CDR1 is SGHAT and CDR2 is FQNNGV. This CDR3 has 16 amino acids. The chain's CDR3 is CASRLGVPTITDTQYF. The DNA of the CDR3 is TGTGCCAGCAGGTTAGGGGTCCCAACTATCACAGATACGCAGTATTTT.

The chain joins TRBV4-1 to TRBJ2-1; perhaps D is TRBD1 or TRBD2 (5 bases each). Germline values: CDR1 MGHRA, CDR2 YSYEKL. V was trimmed by 7 bases and J by 2 bases, leaving 18 bases between them. The CDR3 length is 16 residues. The CDR3 sequence is CASNWGSENAYNEQFF. Written as DNA, the CDR3 is TGCGCCAGCAACTGGGGGTCGGAGAACGCCTACAATGAGCAGTTCTTC.

Notes on this clonotype: Because it lacks the conserved phenylalanine or tryptophan at the end, this CDR3 is likely a read error. The chain has TRBV29-1 and TRBJ2-5; the D gene is possibly TRBD2 (5 bases). The germline V gene has CDR1 SQVTM and CDR2 ANQGSEA. The length of the CDR3 is 14 residues. The CDR3 nucleotides are TGCAGCGGAACCACTGGTGGACTGCAAGAGACTCAGTACCTC. It yields the protein CSGTTGGLQETQYL.

As concerns this clonotype: The CDR3 does not end in the conserved phenylalanine or tryptophan, so this is likely a read error. The CDR3 DNA reads as TGTGCCAGCATTTCCTGGACTAGCGGAAGATTATACGAGCAGTACTTA. Translating it yields CASISWTSGRLYEQYL. The chain uses TRBV6-5 and TRBJ2-7; TRBD2 aligns across 10 bases. The CDR3 spans 16 residues. Germline loops: CDR1 MNHEY, CDR2 SVGAGI. V lost 7 bases to trimming and J lost 4 bases; unmatched junction nucleotides: 13.

Only one count was recorded for this clonotype. Since no conserved phenylalanine or tryptophan closes the CDR3, a read error is the likely cause. The limits of the CDR3 on the DNA are not certain, so only TCRdb's listed CDR3 is given. This rearrangement joins TRBV29-1 to TRBJ1-1. A total of 12 residues make up the CDR3, ends included. The germline V gene encodes CDR1 SQVTM and CDR2 ANQGSEA. The CDR3 region is CSVEEGNIEGFL.

This clonotype was observed a single time. Likely a read error: the CDR3 ends without its conserved phenylalanine or tryptophan. J is TRBJ2-1 and V is TRBV6-1; a possible D gene is TRBD1 (5 bases). Looked up from germline, CDR1 is MNHNS and CDR2 is SASEGT. The CDR3 consists of 13 residues. For the CDR3, the DNA is TGTACCAGCAGTATATCAGGGTCTCATGAGCAGTTCGTC. Its protein product is CTSSISGSHEQFV.

Regarding this clonotype: As the CDR3 is not closed by the conserved phenylalanine or tryptophan, this likely results from a read error. The chain uses TRBV6-1 and TRBJ1-4, with D tentatively TRBD1 (5 bases). CDR3 length: 14 amino acids. Germline assignment: CDR1 MNHNS and CDR2 SASEGT. Trimming took 5 bases from V and 5 from J, leaving 12 bases between them. In DNA, the CDR3 is TGTGCCAGCAGTATGGGGGGGAGGAATGAAAAACTGTTTCTT. The encoded protein is CASSMGGRNEKLFL.

The genes are TRBV6-5 and TRBJ2-7, with TRBD1 as a possible D gene (5 bases). The germline gives CDR1 MNHEY, CDR2 SVGAGI. The CDR3 contains 15 residues. Trimming took off 2 bases at V and 13 bases at J, with 24 bases between the two ends. The CDR3 region has the DNA TGTGCCAGCAGTTACAGTGAGACAGAGGCCTACGAGCGATACTTC. Translating gives CASSYSETEAYERYF.

The CDR3 protein is CAARDRTGTSGANVLTF. The CDR3 DNA sequence: TGCGCTGCTAGAGATAGGACGGGTACCTCTGGGGCCAACGTCCTGACTTTC. The gene calls are TRBV20-1 and TRBJ2-6; no definite D call. The CDR3 has 17 amino acids. The V gene's germline CDR1 is DFQATT and CDR2 SNEGSKA (reference sequence).

V usage is TRBV12-3 or TRBV12-4 and J usage is TRBJ2-5, with D tentatively TRBD1 (6 bases). The CDR3 runs 14 residues. V was pared by 9 bases and J by 5 bases, with 19 bases between. The CDR3 reads CASNFSGEGETQYF. In DNA form, the CDR3 reads TGTGCCAGTAATTTTTCAGGGGAAGGGGAGACCCAGTACTTC.

As to this clonotype: This may arise from a read error, as a much more abundant clone is one base away. The V call is TRBV4-2, the J call TRBJ1-1, with D possibly being TRBD1 (5 bases). The CDR3 runs to 15 residues. Germline V gene sequence: CDR1 LGHNA, CDR2 YNFKEQ. Written as DNA, the CDR3 is TGTGTCAGCAGCCCGAGCTCCGACTGGGACGAAGAGGCTTTCTTT. Its translation: CVSSPSSDWDEEAFF.